This T cell receptor (beta chain) was captured in a study of blood T cell repertoires in COVID-19. Study-wide context: The United States, Italy and Spain provided the acute and convalescent COVID-19 samples. Sample material is recorded as cDNA or gDNA derived from T cells, B-cell-depleted T cells, or PBMCs.

In germline, CDR1 is MNHNY, CDR2 SVGAGI (reference sequence). The length of the CDR3 is 15 residues. With 5 bases removed from V and 4 bases from J, the gap between germline ends came to 18 bases. Original analysis: Reference gene primer amplification gave nucleated cell count estimates. Generated by immunoSEQ multiplex PCR, the TCRdb table keeps only in-frame clones and is missing some. V, J and clone size were drawn from that table, and D and trimming were deduced from the DNA. The sample yields about 190,000 clones, roughly 84% seen once. The chain is built from TRBV6-6 and TRBJ2-7, with D perhaps matching TRBD1 (6 bases). Sequencing used peripheral blood. The source of this sequence is a middle-aged woman who had recovered from COVID-19. Here the CDR3 reads CASSRRAGEEYEQYF. Here the CDR3 DNA reads TGTGCCAGCAGTCGCCGAGCAGGGGAAGAGTACGAGCAGTACTTC.